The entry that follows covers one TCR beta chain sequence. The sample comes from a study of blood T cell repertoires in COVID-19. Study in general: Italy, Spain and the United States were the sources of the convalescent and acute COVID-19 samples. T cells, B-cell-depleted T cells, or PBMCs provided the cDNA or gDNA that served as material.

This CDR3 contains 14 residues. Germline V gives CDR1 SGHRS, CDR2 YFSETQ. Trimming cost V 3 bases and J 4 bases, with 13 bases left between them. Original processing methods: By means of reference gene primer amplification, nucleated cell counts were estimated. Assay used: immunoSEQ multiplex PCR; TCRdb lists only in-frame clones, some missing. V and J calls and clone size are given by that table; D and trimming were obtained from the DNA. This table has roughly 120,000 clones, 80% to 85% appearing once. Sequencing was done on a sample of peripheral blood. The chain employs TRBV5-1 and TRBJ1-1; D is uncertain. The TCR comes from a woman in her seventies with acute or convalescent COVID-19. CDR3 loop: CASSSDYGVTEAFF. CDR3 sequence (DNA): TGCGCCAGCAGCTCCGACTATGGAGTCACTGAAGCTTTCTTT.